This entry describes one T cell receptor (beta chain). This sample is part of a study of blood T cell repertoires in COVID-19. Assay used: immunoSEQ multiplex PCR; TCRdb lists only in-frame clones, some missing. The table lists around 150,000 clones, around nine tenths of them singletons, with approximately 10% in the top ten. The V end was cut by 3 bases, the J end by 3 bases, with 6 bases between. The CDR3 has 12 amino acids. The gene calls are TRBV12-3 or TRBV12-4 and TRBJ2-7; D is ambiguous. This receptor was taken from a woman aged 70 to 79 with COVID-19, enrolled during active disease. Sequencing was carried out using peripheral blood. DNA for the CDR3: TGTGCCAGCAGTTTCGAGGTCTACGAGCAGTACTTC. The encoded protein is CASSFEVYEQYF.